This TCR beta chain came from a study of T cells in Graves' hyperthyroidism and ophthalmopathy. The hyperthyroidism was newly diagnosed and had lasted under 2 months; the patients were aged 18 to 65. V shed 1 base and J shed 7 bases, with 11 bases lying between them. The CDR3 consists of 12 residues. Germline CDR1 and CDR2: DFQATT and SNEGSKA (reference sequence). This clonotype was seen a few times. Its specificity is unknown. Regions amplified from RNA transcripts were the TCR beta CDR3 regions. The study used the HTBI primer set for a first-round RT-PCR of the TCR CDR3. Using its own MiXCR run on the multiplex PCR reads, TCRdb lists one record per CDR3 protein. Of roughly 400,000 distinct CDR3 sequences listed, around 25% were seen once; the top ten hold less than 75%. Study findings and constraints: Ophthalmopathy was identified by the model a median around 6.9 months ahead of onset. Blood also showed most of the thyroid clonotypes that were expanded above 0.001. In simple terms, a model built on 13 V-J features told ophthalmopathy apart from stable hyperthyroidism.

Sequencing was done on a sample of blood. This sequence originates from a man between 50 and 59 years old with Graves' hyperthyroidism. The chain recombines TRBV20-1 with TRBJ2-7; D call uncertain. The CDR3 is CSARGAEEEQYF. Here the CDR3 DNA reads TGCAGTGCTAGAGGAGCAGAGGAGGAGCAGTACTTC.